A selection of T cell receptor beta chains follows, all from one sample in a study of cytomegalovirus exposure and HLA in healthy donors. Libraries were prepared by immunoSEQ multiplex PCR; TCRdb keeps only in-frame clonotypes and omits some of them. The table includes approximately 300,000 clones, more than 80% detected once. The sequenced sample was PBMCs. The origin of the receptors is a woman aged 18-30 years in good health and CMV-seronegative. Each CDR3 is given with its conserved first and last residue. The D gene is left open where the match is weak. The size of a clone is reported for some rows only, either as once, few or many, or as a class for expanded clones.

CASSFGQGIDTQYF,TGCGCCAGCAGCTTCGGACAGGGGATAGATACGCAGTATTTT,TRBD1,TRBV5-1,TRBJ2-3,-
CASRRGGDGYTF,TGTGCCAGTAGGAGGGGCGGGGATGGCTACACCTTC,-,TRBV19,TRBJ1-2,-
CAIARGPGGNEQFF,TGTGCCATCGCCAGGGGACCTGGGGGTAATGAGCAGTTCTTC,-,TRBV28,TRBJ2-1,-
CASSLPQSGGVNEQFF,TGTGCCAGCAGCTTACCACAGTCGGGAGGGGTAAATGAGCAGTTCTTC,TRBD2,TRBV11-1,TRBJ2-1,-
CASSPTGNGYTF,TGTGCCAGCTCACCCACAGGGAATGGCTACACCTTC,-,TRBV18,TRBJ1-2,few
CASSIGTSNSYEQYF,TGCGCCAGCAGCATCGGGACTAGTAATTCGTACGAGCAGTACTTC,TRBD2,TRBV5-1,TRBJ2-7,-
CASSPRRYTDTQYF,TGCGCCAGCAGCCCTAGAAGATACACAGATACGCAGTATTTT,-,TRBV5-1,TRBJ2-3,-
CASSEVTMVDQPQHF,TGTGCCAGCAGTGAAGTCACCATGGTAGATCAGCCCCAGCATTTT,-,TRBV2,TRBJ1-5,-
CASSPPGQNTGELFF,TGCGCCAGCAGCCCCCCCGGACAGAACACCGGGGAGCTGTTTTTT,-,TRBV4-3,TRBJ2-2,-
CSVGAALNTEAFF,TGCAGCGTTGGCGCTGCTTTGAACACTGAAGCTTTCTTT,-,TRBV29-1,TRBJ1-1,-
CASSRDAGDTQYF,TGTGCCAGCAGTAGAGACGCAGGGGATACGCAGTATTTT,-,TRBV6-4,TRBJ2-3,once
CASSLQGGYGYTF,TGCGCCAGCAGCTTACAGGGTGGTTATGGCTACACCTTC,-,TRBV5-1,TRBJ1-2,-
CATTGRGYNEQFF,TGTGCCACGACGGGTAGGGGATACAATGAGCAGTTCTTC,-,TRBV15,TRBJ2-1,-
CASSYSTGTRPYEQYF,TGTGCCAGCAGTTACTCAACCGGGACAAGACCCTACGAGCAGTACTTC,-,TRBV6-5,TRBJ2-7,-
CAWSVGGGEQFF,TGTGCCTGGAGTGTGGGGGGAGGTGAGCAGTTCTTC,-,TRBV30,TRBJ2-1,once
CASSPSGREQTQYF,TGTGCCAGCTCTCCGAGCGGGAGGGAACAGACCCAGTACTTC,TRBD2,TRBV18,TRBJ2-5,-
CASSVTSGASSYNEQFF,TGTGCCAGCAGCGTCACTAGCGGGGCAAGCTCCTACAATGAGCAGTTCTTC,TRBD2,TRBV9,TRBJ2-1,-
CASSLVSLAGEQYF,TGTGCCAGCAGCTTAGTTAGTCTAGCGGGCGAGCAGTACTTC,TRBD2,TRBV7-8,TRBJ2-7,-
CASSFEGWGYTF,TGTGCCAGCAGCTTCGAGGGATGGGGCTACACCTTC,-,TRBV11-1,TRBJ1-2,few
CASSPQGTSGSYEQYF,TGTGCCAGCTCACCACAGGGGACTAGCGGGTCCTACGAGCAGTACTTC,TRBD2,TRBV18,TRBJ2-7,-
CAWMASGSGQTQYF,TGTGCCTGGATGGCTAGCGGGAGCGGTCAGACCCAGTACTTC,TRBD2,TRBV30,TRBJ2-5,-
CASSAEPYRRTEAFF,TGTGCCAGCAGCGCCGAGCCGTATAGGCGGACTGAAGCTTTCTTT,-,TRBV11-2,TRBJ1-1,-
CASSQESHNEQFF,TGTGCCAGCAGCCAAGAGAGTCACAATGAGCAGTTCTTC,-,TRBV14,TRBJ2-1,-
CASSFPGQPTYEQYF,TGCGCCAGCAGCTTTCCGGGACAGCCGACCTACGAGCAGTACTTC,TRBD1,TRBV5-1,TRBJ2-7,-
CASSPGTSDEQYF,TGTGCCAGCAGTCCCGGGACTAGTGACGAGCAGTACTTC,TRBD2,TRBV4-2,TRBJ2-7,few
CASSAGTSPPGTGELFF,TGTGCCAGCAGTGCTGGGACTAGCCCCCCGGGCACCGGGGAGCTGTTTTTT,TRBD2,TRBV2,TRBJ2-2,-
CATSSQTNTGELFF,TGTGCCACCTCGAGCCAGACTAACACCGGGGAGCTGTTTTTT,-,TRBV19,TRBJ2-2,-
CASSLAAAGGNTIYF,TGCGCCAGCAGCTTGGCTGCGGCGGGGGGAAACACCATATATTTT,-,TRBV5-1,TRBJ1-3,few
CSVEREGSPYEQYF,TGCAGCGTCGAGCGGGAGGGCTCCCCCTACGAGCAGTACTTC,TRBD2,TRBV29-1,TRBJ2-7,-
CASSYGQADAQYF,TGCGCCAGCAGTTACGGACAGGCGGACGCGCAGTATTTT,TRBD1,TRBV5-1,TRBJ2-3,-
CASSLAGLAGVGGVTDTQYF,TGTGCCAGCAGCTTGGCCGGTCTAGCGGGAGTTGGTGGGGTCACAGATACGCAGTATTTT,TRBD2,TRBV5-4,TRBJ2-3,-
CASSRTSGGADTQYF,TGCGCCAGCAGTCGGACTAGCGGAGGGGCAGATACGCAGTATTTT,TRBD2,TRBV4-3,TRBJ2-3,-
CASSTWTGGGTEAFF,TGTGCCAGCAGCACCTGGACAGGGGGTGGCACTGAAGCTTTCTTT,TRBD1,TRBV9,TRBJ1-1,-
CASSLAGDSKFDTEAFF,TGTGCTAGCAGCTTAGCGGGGGACAGTAAGTTTGACACTGAAGCTTTCTTT,TRBD1,TRBV7-7,TRBJ1-1,-
CASSLINYGYTF,TGTGCCAGCAGCTTGATAAACTATGGCTACACCTTC,-,TRBV5-4,TRBJ1-2,once
CASSQDSGPATATGELFF,TGCGCCAGCAGCCAAGATTCGGGTCCGGCGACAGCTACCGGGGAGCTGTTTTTT,-,TRBV4-3,TRBJ2-2,-
CASQGQYSNQPQHF,TGTGCCAGCCAGGGGCAGTATAGCAATCAGCCCCAGCATTTT,-,TRBV19,TRBJ1-5,few
CASNFPGLAGEDEQYF,TGTGCCAGCAATTTTCCGGGACTAGCGGGAGAAGACGAGCAGTACTTC,TRBD2,TRBV2,TRBJ2-7,-
CASSQVREKLFF,TGCGCCAGCAGCCAAGTTCGTGAAAAACTGTTTTTT,-,TRBV4-1,TRBJ1-4,-
CASSQDQGLYGYTF,TGTGCCAGCAGCCAAGATCAGGGATTGTACGGCTACACCTTC,-,TRBV14,TRBJ1-2,few
CASSLSEIQLEDTQYF,TGCGCCAGCAGCTTGAGCGAGATCCAGCTTGAGGATACGCAGTATTTT,-,TRBV5-1,TRBJ2-3,-
CAWSGSGSEETQYF,TGTGCCTGGAGTGGGTCAGGCTCTGAGGAGACCCAGTACTTC,-,TRBV30,TRBJ2-5,few
CASSHSEGNEQFF,TGTGCCAGCAGCCATAGTGAGGGCAATGAGCAGTTCTTC,-,TRBV7-3,TRBJ2-1,few
CAIITGVGMNTEAFF,TGTGCCATAATAACAGGGGTCGGAATGAACACTGAAGCTTTCTTT,TRBD1,TRBV28,TRBJ1-1,-
CASSQERTSGMDEQFF,TGTGCCAGCAGCCAAGAAAGGACTAGCGGAATGGATGAGCAGTTCTTC,TRBD2,TRBV4-2,TRBJ2-1,once
CASRPGQHYEQYF,TGTGCCAGCAGACCGGGACAGCACTACGAGCAGTACTTC,TRBD1,TRBV28,TRBJ2-7,-
CAWSSAGNTIYF,TGTGCCTGGAGTTCCGCTGGAAACACCATATATTTT,-,TRBV30,TRBJ1-3,-
CASSLGRAGVDYTF,TGTGCCAGCAGCTTGGGCCGGGCAGGGGTGGACTACACCTTC,-,TRBV5-6,TRBJ1-2,-
CASSLQAESSYEQYF,TGCGCCAGCAGCCTTCAAGCGGAGTCCTCCTACGAGCAGTACTTC,-,TRBV4-3,TRBJ2-7,once